The 13 T cell receptor beta chains in this list originate from one sample, sequenced in a study of CD8 T cells in ankylosing spondylitis (dated by TCRdb to the late 2010s). The protocol used for the library was 5' RACE. Sequencer: Illumina HiSeq 2500. TCRdb reprocessed the public reads (quality trimming at Q25 with fastp, clone calling with MiXCR) and kept in-frame beta chains. Duplicate CDR3 protein sequences are folded into a single record with the most common DNA and genes. This sample comprises approximately 100,000 distinct CDR3 sequences, about 24% of them detected only once. Together, the top ten hold 9% to 15% of the sample. The sample taken for sequencing was synovial fluid, either unsorted or a sorted T cell fraction (not recorded which). The receptors were sampled from a male donor with ankylosing spondylitis.

The chain employs TRBV12-5 and TRBJ1-3; the match to TRBD1 covers 7 bases. This CDR3 is 14 amino acids long. Trimming took 6 bases from V and 1 from J; bases not matched to a gene: 3. Per the germline V gene, CDR1 is LGHNT and CDR2 is FRNRAP. The CDR3: CASGPGQSGNTIYF. The CDR3 DNA reads TGTGCTAGTGGGCCGGGACAGTCTGGAAACACCATATATTTT.

This clonotype was counted only a few times. This sequence joins TRBV7-9 and TRBJ2-2, with D possibly TRBD1 on 5 matching bases. Deletions cut 4 bases from V and 6 bases from J, with 12 bases between. The V gene's germline CDR1 is SEHNR and CDR2 FQNEAQ (reference sequence). The CDR3 is made up of 14 amino acids. The CDR3 bases are TGTGCCAGCAGCTCCACAAGGGGCTCCGGGGAGCTGTTTTTT. It is translated as CASSSTRGSGELFF. Together with reference TRBV7-9 and TRBJ2-2, the CDR3 gives the full variable domain: DTGVSQNPRHKITKRGQNVTFRCDPISEHNRLYWYRQTLGQGPEFLTYFQNEAQLEKSRLLSDRFSAERPKGSFSTLEIQRTEQGDSAMYLCASSSTRGSGELFFGEGSRLTVL.

J is TRBJ1-1 and V is TRBV4-1, with D uncertain. Germline lookup yields CDR1 MGHRA and CDR2 YSYEKL. Between the trimmed V and J ends, which lost 4 bases and 1 base, there was a span of 13 bases. The CDR3 spans 15 residues. CDR3 coding DNA: TGCGCCAGCAGCCTAACCAATCGGGGGAACACTGAAGCTTTCTTT. This codes for CASSLTNRGNTEAFF.

The chain has TRBV7-2 and TRBJ1-2; D not certain. Between the trimmed V and J ends, which lost 3 bases and 0 bases, there was a span of 14 bases. Germline-derived CDR1 and CDR2 are SGHTA and FQGNSA. This CDR3 contains 16 residues. The CDR3 DNA reads as TGTGCCAGCAGCTTTTCAAAGCCTGGATCTAACTATGGCTACACCTTC. Translated: CASSFSKPGSNYGYTF.

This rearrangement joins TRBV5-1 to TRBJ2-3; 9 bases line up with TRBD2. The CDR3 runs to 16 residues. J lost 6 bases, V lost 1 base, and 9 bases had no gene match. Per the germline V gene, CDR1 is SGHRS and CDR2 is YFSETQ. CDR3 nucleotide sequence: TGCGCCAGCAGCTTGTTCGGTAGCGGGAGAGGGGATACGCAGTATTTT. Residues: CASSLFGSGRGDTQYF.

The rearrangement links TRBV10-1 to TRBJ2-1, with a weak D call TRBD1 (5 bases). The CDR3 spans 14 residues. V was shortened by 2 bases and J by 3 bases, with 8 bases between the two germline ends. Germline CDR1 reads WNHNN; CDR2 reads SYGVQD (reference sequence). In DNA, the CDR3 is TGCGCCAGCAGTGAGCAGGGTCACTACAATGAGCAGTTCTTC. It encodes CASSEQGHYNEQFF.

The genes are TRBV6-1 and TRBJ2-3; D possibly corresponds to TRBD2 (5 bases). Germline V lookup: CDR1 MNHNS, CDR2 SASEGT. The germline V and J ends were trimmed by 6 bases and 3 bases, with 10 bases remaining between them. This CDR3 has 13 amino acids. The CDR3 sequence is CASRRTGTDTQYF. For the CDR3, the DNA is TGTGCCAGCAGGAGGACGGGGACAGATACGCAGTATTTT.

The table lists this clonotype with a few counts. The rearrangement uses TRBV5-1 and TRBJ2-1; the D is unclear. Germline V gives CDR1 SGHRS, CDR2 YFSETQ. Trimming removed 0 bases from V and 7 bases from J, with 14 bases in between. The CDR3 extends over 15 amino acids. CDR3 coding DNA: TGCGCCAGCAGCTTGGTTGGGTCCGTGGGGAATGAGCAGTTCTTC. Translating it yields CASSLVGSVGNEQFF.

This clonotype was counted ten times or more. The chain combines TRBV29-1 with TRBJ2-1, with 7 positions matching TRBD2. CDR3 size: 15 residues. V lost 5 bases to trimming and J lost 10 bases; unmatched junction nucleotides: 17. Germline V CDR1 and CDR2: SQVTM, ANQGSEA. The CDR3 DNA sequence: TGCAGCGTTTATACACCGGGACTACCAGTCTCCGAGCAGTTCTTC. This codes for CSVYTPGLPVSEQFF.

This clonotype showed up just a few times. The gene calls are TRBV20-1 and TRBJ2-5; TRBD2 matches 7 bases. The V gene's germline CDR1 is DFQATT and CDR2 SNEGSKA (reference sequence). This CDR3 region has 16 residues. The V segment lost 6 bases and the J segment 2 bases; nucleotides outside the gene matches: 15. The CDR3 DNA sequence: TGCAGTGCGGTTCGGGGGGTTTTGCGGGGGCAAGAGACCCAGTACTTC. Its translation is CSAVRGVLRGQETQYF.

This clonotype appeared many times. The chain joins TRBV6-1 to TRBJ2-3; no definite D call. This CDR3 region has 15 residues. Germline loops: CDR1 MNHNS, CDR2 SASEGT. The V end was cut by 1 base, the J end by 6 bases, with 14 bases between. As DNA, the CDR3 is TGTGCCAGCAGTGAAGACGCTTACCTCGCGGATACGCAGTATTTT. This translates into CASSEDAYLADTQYF.

This clonotype appeared many times. This chain links TRBV16 with TRBJ2-2; D possibly corresponds to TRBD2 (6 bases). Germline V gene data show CDR1 as KGHSY and CDR2 as FQNENV. This CDR3 has 16 amino acids. V lost 4 bases and J lost 1, with 13 bases in between. The CDR3 spells CASSLGTGLNTGELFF. As DNA, the CDR3 is TGTGCCAGCAGCCTGGGGACTGGCCTGAACACCGGGGAGCTGTTTTTT. Combining the CDR3 with reference TRBV16 and TRBJ2-2 gives the whole variable domain GEEVAQTPKHLVRGEGQKAKLYCAPIKGHSYVFWYQQVLKNEFKFLISFQNENVFDETGMPKERFSAKCLPNSPCSLEIQATKLEDSAVYFCASSLGTGLNTGELFFGEGSRLTVL.

The chain carries TRBV5-1 and TRBJ1-2; 8 bases align to TRBD1. CDR3 length: 13 residues. Germline CDR1 reads SGHRS; CDR2 reads YFSETQ. Unmatched junction bases numbered 3, after V lost 2 bases and J lost 6 bases. The CDR3 coding sequence is TGCGCCAGCAGCTTAGGGACAGGAAATGGCTACACCTTC. Translated, it gives CASSLGTGNGYTF. The whole variable domain, remainder taken from reference TRBV5-1 and TRBJ1-2, is KAGVTQTPRYLIKTRGQQVTLSCSPISGHRSVSWYQQTPGQGLQFLFEYFSETQRNKGNFPGRFSGRQFSNSRSEMNVSTLELGDSALYLCASSLGTGNGYTFGSGTRLTVV.